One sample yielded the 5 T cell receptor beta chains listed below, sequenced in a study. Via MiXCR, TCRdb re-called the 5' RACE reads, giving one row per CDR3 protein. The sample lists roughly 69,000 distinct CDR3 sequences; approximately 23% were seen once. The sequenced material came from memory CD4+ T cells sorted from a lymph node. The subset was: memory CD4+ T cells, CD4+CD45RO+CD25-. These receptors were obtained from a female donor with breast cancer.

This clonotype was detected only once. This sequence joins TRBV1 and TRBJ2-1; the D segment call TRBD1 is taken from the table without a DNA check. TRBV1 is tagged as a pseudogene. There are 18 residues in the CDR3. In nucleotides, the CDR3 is TGCACCAGCAGCCAAGATCCTGATCCGGCAGGGGACTACAATGAGCAGTTCTTC. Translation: CTSSQDPDPAGDYNEQFF.

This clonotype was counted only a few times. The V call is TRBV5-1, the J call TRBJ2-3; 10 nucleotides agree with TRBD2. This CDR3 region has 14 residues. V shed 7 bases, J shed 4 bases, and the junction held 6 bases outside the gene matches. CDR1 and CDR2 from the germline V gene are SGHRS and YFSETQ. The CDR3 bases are TGCGCCAGCGGCACAGCGGGAGGGGCAGATACGCAGTATTTT. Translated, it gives CASGTAGGADTQYF.

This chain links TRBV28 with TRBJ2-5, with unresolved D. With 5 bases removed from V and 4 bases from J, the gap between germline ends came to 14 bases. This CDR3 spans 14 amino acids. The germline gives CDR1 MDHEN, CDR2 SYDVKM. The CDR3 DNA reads TGTGCCAGCAGTAACGAAGACGGGCGAGAGACCCAGTACTTC. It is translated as CASSNEDGRETQYF.

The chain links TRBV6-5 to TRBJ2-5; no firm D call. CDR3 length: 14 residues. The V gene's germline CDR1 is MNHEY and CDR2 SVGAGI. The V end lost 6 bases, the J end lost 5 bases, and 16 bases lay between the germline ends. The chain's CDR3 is CASSSNELWETQYF. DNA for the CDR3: TGTGCCAGCAGCTCTAATGAACTATGGGAGACCCAGTACTTC.

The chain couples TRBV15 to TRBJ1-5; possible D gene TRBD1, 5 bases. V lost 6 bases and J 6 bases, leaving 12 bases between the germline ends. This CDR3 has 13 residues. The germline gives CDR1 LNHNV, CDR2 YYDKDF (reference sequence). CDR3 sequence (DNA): TGTGCCACCAGGGGGACGGAGGGTCAGCCCCAGCATTTT. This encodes CATRGTEGQPQHF.